The 26 T cell receptor beta chains below come from one sample, sequenced in a study of blood T cell repertoires in COVID-19. Sequencing was performed with immunoSEQ multiplex PCR; in TCRdb, only in-frame clones are kept and a portion is missing. The sample holds over 60,000 clones; approximately 82% are singletons and the top ten take 15% to 20%. The specimen sequenced was peripheral blood. Receptors originate from a man older than 75 with active COVID-19.

This chain links TRBV24-1 with TRBJ2-3; 8 nucleotides match TRBD2. The CDR3 totals 18 residues. The junction had 11 bases not matched to a gene; V was cut back by 2 bases and J by 2 bases. Germline V gene sequence: CDR1 KGHDR, CDR2 SFDVKD. The CDR3 here is CATSDSRSQRENTDTQYF. CDR3 sequence (DNA): TGTGCCACCAGTGATTCCCGCAGCCAGCGGGAGAACACAGATACGCAGTATTTT.

A note on this clone: The junction does not match germline at one end; this may be a read error. The chain couples TRBV9 to TRBJ1-1; D remains ambiguous. The CDR3 spans 13 residues. Per germline, CDR1 SGDLS and CDR2 YYNGEE. CDR3 residues: CASSVVPDSEAFF. CDR3 bases: TGTGCCAGCAGCGTAGTACCCGACTCTGAGGCTTTCTTT.

This CDR3 reads CASSVTSGTGDEKLFF. The CDR3 DNA reads as TGTGCCAGCAGCGTCACGTCCGGGACAGGGGATGAAAAACTGTTTTTT. V gene TRBV9 combines with J gene TRBJ1-4; 10 nucleotides match TRBD1. CDR1 and CDR2 (germline): SGDLS, YYNGEE. The V gene end was trimmed by 2 bases and the J gene end by 6 bases; junction bases not matched to a gene: 7. This CDR3 comprises 16 residues.

The chain has TRBV28 and TRBJ2-5, with D possibly TRBD1 on 5 matching bases. This CDR3 is built from 16 residues. Per germline, CDR1 MDHEN and CDR2 SYDVKM. V was cut by 8 bases and J by 4 bases, with 23 bases left in between. This CDR3 reads CASVGFGSPRGETQYF. The CDR3 nucleotides are TGTGCCAGCGTGGGTTTCGGGTCCCCTAGGGGAGAGACCCAGTACTTC.

The V gene is TRBV30, the J gene TRBJ1-2; TRBD1 agrees at 7 bases. The CDR3 spans 13 residues. The germline CDR1 and CDR2 sequences are GTSNPN and SVGIG (reference sequence). Trimming cost V 4 bases and J 6 bases; bases outside gene matches: 8. CDR3 coding DNA: TGTGCCTGGACAAGGGGGCAGGGGAATGGCTACACCTTC. This codes for CAWTRGQGNGYTF.

This clone was detected a few times. This chain joins TRBV5-8 and TRBJ2-6; 9 bases line up with TRBD1. CDR1 is SGHTS, CDR2 YDEGEE, per germline. The CDR3 covers 17 residues. Germline trimming cut 4 bases from V and 2 bases from J; bases unmatched to any gene: 7. Written as DNA, the CDR3 is TGTGCCAGCAGCCACAGGGGGCTCTTGACTGGGGCCAACGTCCTGACTTTC. This translates into CASSHRGLLTGANVLTF. The full variable domain, its missing parts supplied by reference TRBV5-8 and TRBJ2-6, is EAGVTQSPTHLIKTRGQQATLRCSPISGHTSVYWYQQALGLGLQFLLWYDEGEERNRGNFPPRFSGRQFPNYSSELNVNALELEDSALYLCASSHRGLLTGANVLTFGAGSRLTVL.

This chain connects TRBV11-2 to TRBJ2-1, with TRBD2 as a possible D gene (6 bases). With 5 bases removed from V and 5 bases from J, the gap between germline ends came to 16 bases. The CDR3 has 15 residues. The germline V gene has CDR1 SGHAT and CDR2 FQNNGV. CDR3 sequence reads: CASSPPGTADNEQFF. The DNA for the CDR3 is TGTGCCAGCAGCCCACCCGGGACTGCCGACAATGAGCAGTTCTTC. Full variable domain (outside the CDR3, taken from reference TRBV11-2 and TRBJ2-1): EAGVAQSPRYKIIEKRQSVAFWCNPISGHATLYWYQQILGQGPKLLIQFQNNGVVDDSQLPKDRFSAERLKGVDSTLKIQPAKLEDSAVYLCASSPPGTADNEQFFGPGTRLTVL.

This clone was observed a few times. The rearrangement joins TRBV14 to TRBJ1-4, with D unresolved. The V end lost 0 bases, the J end lost 8 bases, and 10 bases lay between the germline ends. Germline CDR1 reads SGHDN; CDR2 reads FVKESK. The CDR3 sequence is 14 residues long. DNA for the CDR3: TGTGCCAGCAGCCAAGATTTTCGACAAGAAAAACTGTTTTTT. It specifies CASSQDFRQEKLFF.

This chain joins TRBV4-2 and TRBJ2-7; 8 nucleotides align to TRBD1. Germline loops: CDR1 LGHNA, CDR2 YNFKEQ. J was trimmed by 1 base and V by 0 bases; bases with no gene match: 2. The CDR3 consists of 15 residues. The CDR3 DNA sequence: TGTGCCAGCAGCCAAGACAGACAGGGGTCCTACGAGCAGTACTTC. Its translation is CASSQDRQGSYEQYF.

The chain uses TRBV6-5 and TRBJ1-1; the match to TRBD1 covers 8 bases. The CDR3 runs to 15 residues. Germline V gives CDR1 MNHEY, CDR2 SVGAGI. V lost 0 bases and J lost 3; bases outside the gene matches: 3. CDR3 sequence: CASSYSRGLHTEAFF. In nucleotides, the CDR3 is TGTGCCAGCAGTTACTCCAGGGGGCTGCACACTGAAGCTTTCTTT.

J is TRBJ1-4 and V is TRBV4-2; a weak D match, TRBD1 (6 bases). CDR3 size: 17 residues. Trimming pared 0 bases from V and 2 bases from J, leaving 13 bases between. Germline CDR1 and CDR2: LGHNA and YNFKEQ. The CDR3 coding sequence is TGTGCCAGCAGCCAAGATGCGGGGGGCACGACTAATGAAAAACTGTTTTTT. It yields the protein CASSQDAGGTTNEKLFF.

The chain links TRBV12-3 or TRBV12-4 to TRBJ2-7; tentative D call: TRBD1 (5 bases). This CDR3 has 11 residues. Trimming left V 2 bases short and J 6 bases short, with 5 bases between. This CDR3 is CASSLRGEQYF. The CDR3 nucleotides read TGTGCCAGCAGTTTAAGGGGCGAGCAGTACTTC.

This clone was observed a single time. The rearrangement joins TRBV27 to TRBJ2-4; D is perhaps TRBD2 (6 bases). This CDR3 is 17 amino acids long. Germline CDR1 and CDR2: MNHEY and SMNVEV (reference sequence). Trimming shortened V by 2 bases and J by 3 bases, and 17 bases separated the two germline ends. As DNA, the CDR3 is TGTGCCAGCAGTTTACGGGGCCAACTTAGCGGCAAAAACATTCAGTACTTC. This sequence encodes CASSLRGQLSGKNIQYF.

The chain links TRBV5-1 to TRBJ2-7; D possibly corresponds to TRBD1 (6 bases). Trimming left V 0 bases short and J 0 bases short, with 13 bases between. Germline V gene data show CDR1 as SGHRS and CDR2 as YFSETQ. The length of the CDR3 is 16 residues. The CDR3 DNA reads as TGCGCCAGCAGCTTGGTCTCAGGGGTAAGCTCCTACGAGCAGTACTTC. Encoded protein: CASSLVSGVSSYEQYF.

Only one count was recorded for this clone. The J gene is TRBJ2-7, the V gene TRBV4-3, with D possibly being TRBD2 (5 bases). The CDR3 spans 13 residues. Germline V gene lookup returns CDR1 LGHNA and CDR2 YSLEER. Trimming removed 1 base at V and 4 bases at J, with 8 bases between. CDR3: CASSQGRTYEQYF. The CDR3 coding sequence is TGCGCCAGCAGCCAAGGTCGGACTTACGAGCAGTACTTC.

V and J are TRBV7-2 and TRBJ1-2; possibly TRBD1 for D (5 bases). Between the trimmed V and J ends, which lost 0 bases and 7 bases, there was a span of 24 bases. This CDR3 contains 18 residues. In germline, CDR1 is SGHTA, CDR2 FQGNSA. CDR3 bases: TGTGCCAGCAGCTTAGCGTTACAGCAGGGAGGGATGAAAGGTGGCTACACCTTC. The encoded protein is CASSLALQQGGMKGGYTF.

Only one count was recorded for this clone. The chain carries TRBV15 and TRBJ2-7, with TRBD1 identical over 7 bases. CDR1 is LNHNV and CDR2 is YYDKDF in the germline V gene (reference sequence). The CDR3 runs to 17 residues. The ends lost 1 base at V and 3 bases at J; junction bases unmatched: 12. Here the CDR3 reads CATSRATILRDSYEQYF. CDR3 coding DNA: TGTGCCACCAGCAGAGCGACCATTCTAAGGGACAGCTACGAGCAGTACTTC.

The chain is built from TRBV19 and TRBJ1-1, with D maybe TRBD1 (5 bases). Trimming stripped 4 bases from V and 4 bases from J, with 16 bases between. This CDR3 region has 15 residues. From germline, CDR1 is LNHDA and CDR2 SQIVND (reference sequence). In DNA form, the CDR3 reads TGTGCCAGTAGTACCACCCCAGGGTCGGGCACTGAAGCTTTCTTT. Translation gives CASSTTPGSGTEAFF.

The rearrangement joins TRBV18 to TRBJ2-5; 7 bases fit TRBD1. Germline V lookup: CDR1 KGHSH, CDR2 LQKENI. CDR3 length equals 14 residues. Trimming removed 8 bases from V and 1 base from J; junction bases left unmatched: 7. CDR3 loop: CASADRAFQETQYF. CDR3 DNA: TGTGCCAGCGCCGACAGGGCTTTCCAAGAGACCCAGTACTTC.

This clone was seen a single time. The chain combines TRBV29-1 with TRBJ1-1, with 8 nucleotides matching TRBD1. There are 15 residues in the CDR3. Germline V gene lookup returns CDR1 SQVTM and CDR2 ANQGSEA. The trim removed 5 bases at V and 2 bases at J, leaving 10 bases unmatched. The CDR3 sequence: CSVPTTGQANTEAFF. In nucleotides, the CDR3 is TGCAGCGTTCCTACTACGGGACAGGCAAACACTGAAGCTTTCTTT. The variable domain in full, completed from reference TRBV29-1 and TRBJ1-1, reads SAVISQKPSRDICQRGTSLTIQCQVDSQVTMMFWYRQQPGQSLTLIATANQGSEATYESGFVIDKFPISRPNLTFSTLTVSNMSPEDSSIYLCSVPTTGQANTEAFFGQGTRLTVV.

This chain connects TRBV5-4 to TRBJ1-4; TRBD1 aligns across 9 bases. Losses at the gene ends were 1 base for V and 8 bases for J; bases not matched to a gene: 6. Germline CDR1 and CDR2: SGHNT and YYREEE (reference sequence). The CDR3 loop spans 15 amino acids. CDR3 bases: TGTGCCAGCAGCTTGTTTACGGGACAGGGCGAAAAACTGTTTTTT. Its translation: CASSLFTGQGEKLFF.

The V gene is TRBV29-1, the J gene TRBJ1-4; D is possibly TRBD1 (6 bases). Trimming stripped 7 bases from V and 3 bases from J, with 12 bases between. Germline V gives CDR1 SQVTM, CDR2 ANQGSEA. The CDR3 totals 13 residues. This CDR3 reads CSAYRAPNEKLFF. The CDR3 DNA is TGCAGCGCCTACAGGGCTCCTAATGAAAAACTGTTTTTT.

This clone came up a few times. This chain connects TRBV27 to TRBJ1-2; the D is unclear. V was clipped by 6 bases and J by 7 bases, with 15 bases between them. The CDR3 runs 13 residues. Germline lookup yields CDR1 MNHEY and CDR2 SMNVEV (reference sequence). In DNA form, the CDR3 reads TGTGCCAGCAGGAGAACGGCAGGACTTGGCTACACCTTC. It encodes CASRRTAGLGYTF.

The V gene is TRBV11-3, the J gene TRBJ2-7; D is undetermined. The CDR3 contains 13 residues. Looked up from germline, CDR1 is SGHNT and CDR2 is YENEEA. The V gene lost 3 bases and the J gene lost 9 bases, with 15 bases spanning the gap. The CDR3 is CASSFDRVFGQYF. The CDR3, as DNA: TGTGCCAGCAGCTTCGACCGGGTCTTCGGGCAGTACTTC.

The chain uses TRBV24-1 and TRBJ2-3, with 9 bases that match TRBD2. The length of the CDR3 is 16 residues. Germline V lookup: CDR1 KGHDR, CDR2 SFDVKD. The V segment lost 3 bases and the J segment 0 bases; nucleotides outside the gene matches: 3. The CDR3 reads CATSDPLAGSTDTQYF. In DNA form, the CDR3 reads TGTGCCACCAGTGATCCTCTAGCGGGGAGCACAGATACGCAGTATTTT.

In regard to this clone: The sample contains more than one DNA sequence encoding this CDR3. The chain joins TRBV5-1 to TRBJ2-7; 10 bases match TRBD1. Germline CDR1 and CDR2: SGHRS and YFSETQ. The CDR3 totals 15 residues. After removal of 3 bases from V and 0 bases from J, the junction contained 3 bases not matched to a gene. The CDR3: CASSSRQGASYEQYF. CDR3 nucleotides: TGCGCCAGCAGCTCCAGACAGGGGGCCTCCTACGAGCAGTACTTC.